These 17 T cell receptor beta chains share one sample of origin, sequenced in a study of tumor-infiltrating lymphocytes in primary liver carcinoma. TCR beta cDNA was reverse-transcribed from 400 to 500 ng of total RNA. The reaction used a constant-region primer and ProtoScript II reverse transcriptase. Three-round nested multiplex PCR performed with slightly modified ARM-PCR produced the TCR beta libraries. Forward primers for TRBV1-TRBV30 and a C-beta reverse primer served the first two PCR rounds, at about 10 cycles each. TCRdb fed the multiplex PCR reads into MiXCR, producing one record per CDR3 protein. The data hold under 130,000 distinct CDR3 sequences, with around 84% observed a single time. Unsorted bulk tissue (roughly 19-31 mg) underwent RNA and DNA co-extraction. Sequenced input: liver tumor tissue from sampling region 3. Subset given: tumor region T3, left-lateral pole. These receptors originate from a man aged 40-49 years with primary liver carcinoma and hepatitis B virus infection.

V gene TRBV6-6 combines with J gene TRBJ2-7, with D possibly TRBD2 on 6 matching bases. This CDR3 contains 13 residues. Looked up from germline, CDR1 is MNHNY and CDR2 is SVGAGI (reference sequence). Trimming stripped 10 bases from V and 0 bases from J, with 13 bases between. CDR3 in amino acids: CANVGGCSYEQYF. CDR3 nucleotides: TGTGCCAACGTTGGAGGGTGCTCCTACGAGCAGTACTTC.

This clonotype has only one observation. The conserved phenylalanine or tryptophan normally closing the CDR3 is absent here, so this likely arose from a read error. This chain links TRBV4-3 with TRBJ2-7, with a possible D match to TRBD2 (6 bases). Per germline, CDR1 LGHNA and CDR2 YSLEER. The CDR3 runs to 16 residues. V was clipped by 4 bases and J by 5 bases, with 21 bases between them. CDR3 DNA: TGCGCCAGCAGCCGAGAGGCGGGGAGCAGATACCACGAGCAGTACTCC. Protein sequence: CASSREAGSRYHEQYS.

In regard to this clonotype: The germline gene is not matched at one end of the junction; a read error may be the cause. The chain joins TRBV12-3 or TRBV12-4 to TRBJ1-5; maybe TRBD1 (6 bases). The CDR3 covers 13 residues. CDR3 protein: CAGQGSGAQTQHF. CDR3 nucleotides: TGTGCCGGCCAGGGTTCGGGGGCTCAGACCCAGCATTTT.

Remarks on this clonotype: Because the CDR3 is missing its conserved closing phenylalanine or tryptophan, this is likely a read error. Because the CDR3's place on the DNA is in doubt, the DNA is left out and the CDR3 is given as listed by TCRdb. This chain uses TRBV6-5 with TRBJ2-5; the D segment call TRBD2 is taken from the table without a DNA check. Counting both end residues, the CDR3 totals 11 amino acids. From germline, CDR1 is MNHEY and CDR2 SVGAGI. The CDR3 sequence: CVRSNTGLRYY.

By sample share, this clonotype is medium-sized (0.01 to 0.1%). The CDR3: CASTWGLAGVSDTQYF. The DNA of the CDR3 is TGTGCCAGCACCTGGGGACTAGCGGGAGTCAGCGATACGCAGTATTTT. The rearrangement uses TRBV12-3 or TRBV12-4 and TRBJ2-3; TRBD2 aligns across 14 bases. V lost 7 bases, J lost 6 bases, and 9 bases stayed unmatched. The CDR3 is made up of 16 amino acids.

This clonotype was seen once. The junction and the germline gene differ at one end; a read error may be behind it. This rearrangement joins TRBV29-1 to TRBJ2-1; perhaps TRBD1 as D (6 bases). CDR3 size: 16 residues. Germline V gene data show CDR1 as SQVTM and CDR2 as ANQGSEA. CDR3 coding DNA: TGCAGCGTTTTAGGACAGCCCCATGGGGCTTACAATGAACAGTTCTTC. The encoded protein is CSVLGQPHGAYNEQFF.

Points on this clonotype: A junction boundary mismatches the germline segment, possibly from a read error. The chain employs TRBV6-2 or TRBV6-3 and TRBJ2-7; the D is unclear. This CDR3 spans 13 amino acids. In germline, CDR1 is MNHEY, CDR2 SVGEGT. The CDR3 coding sequence is TGTGTCAGCAGTTCGGACGCTACCTACAAGCAGTACTTC. It codes for CVSSSDATYKQYF.

The V and J genes are TRBV5-1 and TRBJ2-7; D might be TRBD2 (6 bases). Germline V CDR1 and CDR2: SGHRS, YFSETQ. The CDR3 is 15 residues long. The V gene lost 4 bases and the J gene lost 4 bases, with 18 bases spanning the gap. As DNA, the CDR3 is TGCGCCAGCAGCACAACCGGGGGACGGTCATACGAGCAGTACTTC. Amino acids: CASSTTGGRSYEQYF. Drawing the rest from reference TRBV5-1 and TRBJ2-7, the complete variable domain is KAGVTQTPRYLIKTRGQQVTLSCSPISGHRSVSWYQQTPGQGLQFLFEYFSETQRNKGNFPGRFSGRQFSNSRSEMNVSTLELGDSALYLCASSTTGGRSYEQYFGPGTRLTVT.

Regarding this clonotype: The CDR3 carries no conserved terminal phenylalanine or tryptophan, so it likely arises from a read error. The CDR3 region has the DNA TGCAGCGTTGACAGGGGCTGGGGGATGAGGACTGAAGCTTTCTCT. Amino acid sequence: CSVDRGWGMRTEAFS. The chain links TRBV29-1 to TRBJ1-1, with TRBD1 as a possible D gene (6 bases). Trimming took off 3 bases at V and 5 bases at J, with 19 bases between the two ends. CDR3 size: 15 residues. Germline lookup yields CDR1 SQVTM and CDR2 ANQGSEA.

This clonotype was seen many times. V usage is TRBV5-5 and J usage is TRBJ1-4; TRBD1 agrees at 10 bases. The germline CDR1 and CDR2 sequences are SGHKS and YYEKEE (reference sequence). The V gene end was trimmed by 4 bases and the J gene end by 6 bases; junction bases not matched to a gene: 6. The CDR3 loop spans 15 amino acids. CDR3 DNA sequence: TGTGCCAGCAGCACCGACGGGACAGGGGATGAAAAACTGTTTTTT. It yields the protein CASSTDGTGDEKLFF.

Notes on this clonotype: One end of the junction varies from germline; a read error may be responsible. V gene TRBV6-1 combines with J gene TRBJ1-6; 9 nucleotides agree with TRBD1. CDR1 is MNHNS, CDR2 SASEGT, per germline. The length of the CDR3 is 15 residues. The CDR3 sequence is CASITIQGAYSPLRF. CDR3 DNA: TGTGCCAGCATCACGATACAGGGGGCTTATTCACCCCTCCGCTTT.

In the case of this clonotype: Germline is not matched at one junction end, which may reflect a read error. V gene TRBV6-1 combines with J gene TRBJ2-1; D remains ambiguous. The CDR3 has 16 amino acids. Looked up from germline, CDR1 is MNHNS and CDR2 is SASEGT. This CDR3 reads CATSRKGSGDWNKQFF. The CDR3 DNA follows: TGTGCCACCAGTCGAAAGGGAAGTGGGGATTGGAATAAGCAGTTCTTC.

As for this clonotype: Sequence at one end of the junction differs from germline and may be a read error. The chain uses TRBV25-1 and TRBJ1-6; D gene ambiguous. This CDR3 spans 14 amino acids. CDR1 MGHDK and CDR2 SYGVNS come from the germline V gene. CDR3 region: CASSSLPLNSPVRF. In nucleotides, the CDR3 is TGTGCCAGCAGTTCCCTACCTCTAAATTCACCCGTCCGCTTT.

This clonotype was detected once. At one of its ends the junction is not consistent with the germline gene, which may arise from a read error. The chain employs TRBV11-2 and TRBJ1-5; weak D call: TRBD1 (6 bases). Looked up from germline, CDR1 is SGHAT and CDR2 is FQNNGV. The CDR3 contains 17 residues. The CDR3 loop reads CVSSLVVVTGSNKPQHF. The CDR3 bases are TGTGTCAGCAGCTTAGTAGTGGTAACAGGGAGCAATAAGCCCCAGCATTTT. Drawing the rest from reference TRBV11-2 and TRBJ1-5, the complete variable domain is EAGVAQSPRYKIIEKRQSVAFWCNPISGHATLYWYQQILGQGPKLLIQFQNNGVVDDSQLPKDRFSAERLKGVDSTLKIQPAKLEDSAVYLCVSSLVVVTGSNKPQHFGDGTRLSIL.

A word on this clonotype: Sequence at one end of the junction differs from germline and may be a read error. J is TRBJ2-5 and V is TRBV5-1; no reliable D call. CDR1 and CDR2 (germline): SGHRS, YFSETQ. The CDR3 has 13 amino acids. DNA of the CDR3: TGCGCCAGCAGCTTTAGCAGGCAAGAGACCCAATGCTTC. Encoded protein: CASSFSRQETQCF.

With respect to this clonotype: Because the CDR3 is missing its conserved closing phenylalanine or tryptophan, this is likely a read error. V usage is TRBV10-3 and J usage is TRBJ2-7; TRBD2 agrees at 9 bases. The CDR3 length is 14 residues. V was clipped by 5 bases and J by 2 bases; unmatched bases: 4. Germline lookup yields CDR1 ENHRY and CDR2 SYGVKD. CDR3 sequence (DNA): TGTGCCATCAGTTCTAGCGGGACCCCCTACGAGCAGTACTTA. Residues: CAISSSGTPYEQYL.

On this clonotype itself: At one of its ends the junction is not consistent with the germline gene, which may arise from a read error. The J gene is TRBJ1-5, the V gene TRBV5-5; TRBD1 is a possible D gene (5 bases). Germline loops: CDR1 SGHKS, CDR2 YYEKEE (reference sequence). CDR3 length equals 13 residues. For the CDR3, the DNA is TGTACCAGCAGCTGGGGCGAATATCAACCCCAGCATTTT. It translates to CTSSWGEYQPQHF.